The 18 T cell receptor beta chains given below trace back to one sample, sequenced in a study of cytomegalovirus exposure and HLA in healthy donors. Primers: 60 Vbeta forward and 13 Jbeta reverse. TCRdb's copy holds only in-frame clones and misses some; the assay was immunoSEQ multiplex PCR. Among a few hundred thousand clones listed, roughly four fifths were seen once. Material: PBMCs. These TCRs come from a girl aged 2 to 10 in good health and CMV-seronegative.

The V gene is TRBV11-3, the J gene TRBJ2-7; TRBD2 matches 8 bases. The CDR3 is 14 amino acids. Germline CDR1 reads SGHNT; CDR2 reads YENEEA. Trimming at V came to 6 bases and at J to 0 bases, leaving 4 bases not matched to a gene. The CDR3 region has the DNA TGTGCCAGCAGTCTAGCGGGCAACTCCTACGAGCAGTACTTC. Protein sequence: CASSLAGNSYEQYF.

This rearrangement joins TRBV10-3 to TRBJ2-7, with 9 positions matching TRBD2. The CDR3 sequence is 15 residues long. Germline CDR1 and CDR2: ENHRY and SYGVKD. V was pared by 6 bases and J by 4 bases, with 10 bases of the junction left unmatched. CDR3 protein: CAIRGLSGGEYEQYF. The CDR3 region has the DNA TGTGCCATCAGGGGTCTTAGCGGGGGCGAGTACGAGCAGTACTTC.

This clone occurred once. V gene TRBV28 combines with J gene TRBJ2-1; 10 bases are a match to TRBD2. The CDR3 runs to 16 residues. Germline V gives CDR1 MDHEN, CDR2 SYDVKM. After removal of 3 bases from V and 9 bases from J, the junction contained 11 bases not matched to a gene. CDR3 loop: CASSFYLAGVSAEQFF. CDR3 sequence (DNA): TGTGCCAGCAGTTTTTATCTAGCGGGAGTTTCCGCTGAGCAGTTCTTC.

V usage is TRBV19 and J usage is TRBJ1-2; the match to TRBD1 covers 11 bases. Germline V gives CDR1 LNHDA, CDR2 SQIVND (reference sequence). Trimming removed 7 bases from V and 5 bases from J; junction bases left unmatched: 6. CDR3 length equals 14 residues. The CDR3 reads CASTPDRGLYGYTF. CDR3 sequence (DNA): TGTGCCAGTACCCCGGACAGGGGGCTTTATGGCTACACCTTC.

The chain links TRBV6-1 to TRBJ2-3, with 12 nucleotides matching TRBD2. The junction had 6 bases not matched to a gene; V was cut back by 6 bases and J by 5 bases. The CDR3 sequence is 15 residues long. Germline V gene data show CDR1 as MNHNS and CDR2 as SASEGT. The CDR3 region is CASSPLAGGVDTQYF. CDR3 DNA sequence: TGTGCCAGCAGCCCGCTAGCGGGGGGGGTAGATACGCAGTATTTT.

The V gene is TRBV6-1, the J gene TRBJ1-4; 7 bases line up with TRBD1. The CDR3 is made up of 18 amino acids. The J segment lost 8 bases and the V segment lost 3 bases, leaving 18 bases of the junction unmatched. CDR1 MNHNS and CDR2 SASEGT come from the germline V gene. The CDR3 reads CASSDSRQGGRRREKLFF. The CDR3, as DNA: TGTGCCAGCAGTGATAGTCGGCAGGGGGGTCGGAGGAGGGAAAAACTGTTTTTT.

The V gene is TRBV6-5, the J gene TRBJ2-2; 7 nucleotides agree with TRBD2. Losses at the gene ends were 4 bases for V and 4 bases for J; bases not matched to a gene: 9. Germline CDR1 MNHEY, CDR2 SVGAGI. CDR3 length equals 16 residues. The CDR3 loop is CASSFELAGVTGELFF. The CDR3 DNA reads TGTGCCAGCAGTTTCGAGTTAGCGGGTGTCACCGGGGAGCTGTTTTTT.

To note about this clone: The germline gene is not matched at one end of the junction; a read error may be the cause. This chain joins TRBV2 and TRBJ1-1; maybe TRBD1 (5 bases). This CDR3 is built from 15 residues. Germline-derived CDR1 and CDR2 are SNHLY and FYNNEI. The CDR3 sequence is CASSEGVGGNTEAFF. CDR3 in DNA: TGTGCCAGCAGCGAAGGGGTGGGAGGGAACACTGAAGCTTTCTTT.

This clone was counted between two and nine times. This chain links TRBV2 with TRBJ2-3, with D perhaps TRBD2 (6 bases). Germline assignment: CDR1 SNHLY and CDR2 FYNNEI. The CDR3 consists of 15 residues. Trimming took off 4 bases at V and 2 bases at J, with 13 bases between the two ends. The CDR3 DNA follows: TGTGCCAGCAGTGGGGGGACTTTGCCCACAGATACGCAGTATTTT. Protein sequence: CASSGGTLPTDTQYF.

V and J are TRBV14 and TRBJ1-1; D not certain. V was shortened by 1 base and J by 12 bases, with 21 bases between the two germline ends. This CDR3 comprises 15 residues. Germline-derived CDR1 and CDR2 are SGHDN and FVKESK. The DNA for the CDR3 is TGTGCCAGCAGCCAAGGTCACGTTGCCAGGACCGGGACTTTCTTT. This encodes CASSQGHVARTGTFF.

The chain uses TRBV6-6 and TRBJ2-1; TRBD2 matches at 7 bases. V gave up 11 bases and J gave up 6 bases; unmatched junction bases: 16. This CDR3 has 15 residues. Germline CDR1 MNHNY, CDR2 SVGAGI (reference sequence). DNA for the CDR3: TGTGCCGGCGGGAGAAGTCTGGGTGGCGTCAATGAGCAGTTCTTC. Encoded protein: CAGGRSLGGVNEQFF.

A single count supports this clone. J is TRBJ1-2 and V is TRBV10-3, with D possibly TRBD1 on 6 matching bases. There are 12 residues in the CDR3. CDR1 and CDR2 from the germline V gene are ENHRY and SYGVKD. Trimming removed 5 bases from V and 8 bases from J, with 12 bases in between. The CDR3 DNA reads TGTGCCATCAGTAATAACAGGGAAGGCTACACCTTC. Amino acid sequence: CAISNNREGYTF.

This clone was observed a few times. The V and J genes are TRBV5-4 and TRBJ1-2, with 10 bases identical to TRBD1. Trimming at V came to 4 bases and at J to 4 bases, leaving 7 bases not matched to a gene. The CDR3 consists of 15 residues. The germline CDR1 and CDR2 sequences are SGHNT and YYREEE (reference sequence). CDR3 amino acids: CASSTLRDRGYGYTF. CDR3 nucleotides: TGTGCCAGCAGCACCCTTCGGGACAGGGGCTATGGCTACACCTTC.

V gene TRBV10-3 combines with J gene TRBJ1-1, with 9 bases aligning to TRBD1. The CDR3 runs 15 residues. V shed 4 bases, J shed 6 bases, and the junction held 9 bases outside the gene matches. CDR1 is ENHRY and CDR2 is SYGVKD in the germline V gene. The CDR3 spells CAISGSGTGHPEAFF. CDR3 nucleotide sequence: TGTGCCATCAGTGGTTCCGGGACAGGGCACCCTGAAGCTTTCTTT.

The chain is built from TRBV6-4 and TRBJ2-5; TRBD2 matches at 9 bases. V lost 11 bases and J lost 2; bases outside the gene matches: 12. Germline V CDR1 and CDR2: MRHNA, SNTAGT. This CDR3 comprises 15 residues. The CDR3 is CASQRVAGAQETQYF. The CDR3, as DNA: TGTGCCTCTCAGAGGGTAGCGGGAGCTCAAGAGACCCAGTACTTC.

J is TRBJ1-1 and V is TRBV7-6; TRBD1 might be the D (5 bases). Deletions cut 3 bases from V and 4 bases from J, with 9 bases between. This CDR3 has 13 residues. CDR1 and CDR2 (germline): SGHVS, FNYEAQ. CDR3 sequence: CASSLGEGTEAFF. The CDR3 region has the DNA TGTGCCAGCAGCTTGGGGGAGGGCACTGAAGCTTTCTTT. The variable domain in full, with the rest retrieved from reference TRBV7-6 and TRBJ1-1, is GAGVSQSPRYKVTKRGQDVALRCDPISGHVSLYWYRQALGQGPEFLTYFNYEAQQDKSGLPNDRFSAERPEGSISTLTIQRTEQRDSAMYRCASSLGEGTEAFFGQGTRLTVV.

CDR3 in amino acids: CATSRGLGAAYGYTF. In nucleotides, the CDR3 is TGTGCCACCAGCAGAGGCCTGGGGGCGGCCTATGGCTACACCTTC. The chain couples TRBV15 to TRBJ1-2, with D perhaps matching TRBD1 (6 bases). This CDR3 region has 15 residues. Looked up from germline, CDR1 is LNHNV and CDR2 is YYDKDF (reference sequence). The V gene lost 1 base and the J gene lost 4 bases, with 13 bases spanning the gap.

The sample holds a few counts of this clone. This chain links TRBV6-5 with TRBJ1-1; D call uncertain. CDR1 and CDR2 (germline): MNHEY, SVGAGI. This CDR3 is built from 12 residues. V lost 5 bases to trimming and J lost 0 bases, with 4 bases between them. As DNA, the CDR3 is TGTGCCAGCAGTCAGATGAACACTGAAGCTTTCTTT. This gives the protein CASSQMNTEAFF.